This T cell receptor beta chain was captured in a study of blood T cells in healthy people across ages. Combining a sample-barcoded 5' primer with a J-beta primer mix, a second PCR ran for roughly 7 to 12 cycles. TCRdb re-derived calls from the 5' RACE reads in MiXCR, one entry per CDR3 protein. The sample yields 800,000 to 1,000,000 distinct CDR3 sequences, approximately 49% seen once. The V and J ends lost 2 bases and 6 bases, in that order; junction bases with no gene match: 9. The CDR3 has 15 amino acids. Germline V gene data show CDR1 as MNHEY and CDR2 as SMNVEV (reference sequence). The sequence was obtained from a man aged 25 to 40 in good health. The genes are TRBV27 and TRBJ2-5; 7 bases match TRBD2. What was sequenced was blood. The CDR3 here is CASSLNGAGVKTQYF. As DNA, the CDR3 is TGTGCCAGCAGTTTAAATGGGGCGGGGGTGAAGACCCAGTACTTC.